The T cell receptor (beta chain) described here comes from a study of CD8 T cells in Susac syndrome. CDR1 and CDR2 (germline): GTSNPN, SVGIG (reference sequence). The CDR3 consists of 14 residues. J gave up 4 bases and V 4 bases, and 4 bases lay outside the gene matches. Reverse transcription of about 0.45 to 1 ug RNA was carried out with random hexamers. TCRdb ran MiXCR on the immunoSEQ multiplex PCR reads and lists one entry per CDR3 protein. The sample records roughly 180,000 distinct CDR3 sequences, just under 95% being singletons. This TCR was sampled from a human donor with Susac syndrome. This rearrangement joins TRBV30 to TRBJ2-1; 10 nucleotides line up with TRBD2. Sequenced sample: CD4+ T cells from PBMCs. CDR3 in amino acids: CAWNGLAEYNEQFF. For the CDR3, the DNA is TGTGCCTGGAACGGACTAGCGGAGTACAATGAGCAGTTCTTC.